These T cell receptor beta chains were read from a single sample in a study of blood T cell repertoires in COVID-19. Assay used: immunoSEQ multiplex PCR; TCRdb lists only in-frame clones, some missing. The sample includes fewer than 350,000 clones, approximately 90% of them seen just once. Material: peripheral blood. These receptors originate from a man aged 40-50 years with acute or convalescent COVID-19. CDR3s include the opening cysteine and the closing phenylalanine or tryptophan. The D gene is left open where the match is weak. Part of the rows lack a size; the others show once, few, many or a class for expanded clones.

CDR3 protein | CDR3 DNA | D gene | J gene | clone size | V gene
CASSLGTSRDTQYF | TGTGCCAGCAGCTTGGGGACTAGCAGGGATACGCAGTATTTT | TRBD2 | TRBJ2-3 | NA | TRBV5-5
CASSEGTSGGPGDTQYF | TGTGCCAGCAGTGAAGGGACTAGCGGGGGGCCAGGAGATACGCAGTATTTT | TRBD2 | TRBJ2-3 | NA | TRBV6-1
CAWSVGLEPKNIQYF | TGTGCCTGGAGTGTAGGACTAGAACCCAAAAACATTCAGTACTTC | TRBD2 | TRBJ2-4 | NA | TRBV30
CARQKTGYYSYEQYF | TGTGCCAGACAGAAGACAGGTTATTACTCCTACGAGCAGTACTTC | NA | TRBJ2-7 | NA | TRBV25-1
CASSYGPGLDYEQYF | TGTGCCAGCAGCTATGGTCCGGGACTAGACTACGAGCAGTACTTC | TRBD2 | TRBJ2-7 | NA | TRBV5-8
CASSRGQGYEQYF | TGTGCCAGCAGTCGTGGACAGGGGTACGAGCAGTACTTC | TRBD1 | TRBJ2-7 | NA | TRBV6-6
CATGRGPRYNEQFF | TGTGCCACCGGCAGGGGGCCTCGTTACAATGAGCAGTTCTTC | TRBD1 | TRBJ2-1 | NA | TRBV15
CASGLIWTGRTEAFF | TGTGCTAGTGGTTTGATCTGGACAGGGCGAACTGAAGCTTTCTTT | TRBD1 | TRBJ1-1 | NA | TRBV12-5
CASSPNRELNYSNQPQHF | TGTGCCAGCTCACCGAACCGGGAGCTGAATTATAGCAATCAGCCCCAGCATTTT | NA | TRBJ1-5 | NA | TRBV18
CASSFRVMRTDTQYF | TGCGCCAGCAGTTTCAGGGTCATGCGCACAGATACGCAGTATTTT | NA | TRBJ2-3 | NA | TRBV4-1
CATSDRPFGQGEYGYTF | TGTGCCACCAGTGACCGACCCTTTGGACAGGGTGAATATGGCTACACCTTC | TRBD1 | TRBJ1-2 | NA | TRBV24-1
CANLQGYEQYF | TGCGCCAACCTACAGGGCTACGAGCAGTACTTC | NA | TRBJ2-7 | NA | TRBV5-1
CASSPRGGPFNEQFF | TGCGCCAGCAGCCCCCGGGGGGGACCCTTCAATGAGCAGTTCTTC | TRBD2 | TRBJ2-1 | NA | TRBV5-1
CASSSNRDRAGGYTF | TGTGCCAGCAGCTCTAACCGGGACAGGGCCGGTGGCTACACCTTC | TRBD1 | TRBJ1-2 | NA | TRBV5-4
CASSAPVVTGTGYNEQFF | TGTGCCAGCAGCGCCCCAGTCGTTACAGGGACCGGCTACAATGAGCAGTTCTTC | NA | TRBJ2-1 | once | TRBV9
CATLGQSNYGYTF | TGTGCCACCCTCGGACAGTCTAACTATGGCTACACCTTC | NA | TRBJ1-2 | NA | TRBV6-5
CASKGDTLKTQYF | TGCGCCAGCAAAGGGGACACCCTAAAGACCCAGTACTTC | NA | TRBJ2-5 | NA | TRBV5-1
CASSFGQGTDTQYF | TGTGCCAGCAGCTTCGGACAGGGAACAGATACGCAGTATTTT | TRBD1 | TRBJ2-3 | NA | TRBV9